The T cell receptor beta chain described here comes from a study of T cells expressing NK-cell markers. Study background: From sorted CD3+CD56+NKG2C+, CD3+CD56+NKG2C- and CD3+CD56-NKG2C+ T cells came the TCR beta repertoires. Of eight sequenced donors, seven were HCMV-seropositive and one HCMV-seronegative. General study results and limits: Roughly 6 of the donors carried dominant NKG2C+ clonotypes that took up about 1.0-7.0% of their CD8+ T cells.

CDR1 is SGHRS and CDR2 is YFSETQ in the germline V gene. This CDR3 region has 14 residues. Notes on this clonotype: Its cognate antigen is unknown.

5'RACE template switching built TCR beta cDNA with unique molecular identifiers. TCRdb reprocessed the 5' RACE reads; each CDR3 protein has one entry and no DNA is given. Its listing shows roughly 280,000 distinct CDR3 sequences. This receptor was taken from a man aged 18 to 30 in good health. The sample was blood T cells: a sorted CD56 or NKG2C T cell subset, CD4+ or CD8+ T cells, or bulk PBMC T cells (not recorded which). This chain joins TRBV5-1 and TRBJ2-5; TCRdb returns TRBD2, unconfirmable since there is no DNA. The CDR3 is CASSREREGETQYF.